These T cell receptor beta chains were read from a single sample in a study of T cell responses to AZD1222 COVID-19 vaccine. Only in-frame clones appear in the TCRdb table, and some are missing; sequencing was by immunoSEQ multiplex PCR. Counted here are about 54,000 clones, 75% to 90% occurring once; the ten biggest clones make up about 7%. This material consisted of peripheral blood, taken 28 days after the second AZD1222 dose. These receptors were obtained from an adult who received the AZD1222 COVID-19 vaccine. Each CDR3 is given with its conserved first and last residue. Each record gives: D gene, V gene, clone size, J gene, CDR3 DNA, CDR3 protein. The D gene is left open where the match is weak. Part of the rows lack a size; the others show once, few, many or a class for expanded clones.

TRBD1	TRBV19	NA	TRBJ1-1	TGTGCCAGTAGTGGGACAGGGGGCGTGTGGACTGAAGCTTTCTTT	CASSGTGGVWTEAFF
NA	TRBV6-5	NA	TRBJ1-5	TGTGCCAGCAGTACAGGTATCAATCAGCCCCAGCATTTT	CASSTGINQPQHF
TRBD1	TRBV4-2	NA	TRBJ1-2	TGTGCCAGCAGCCAAGAAAGGACAGGGGGCTATGGCTACACCTTC	CASSQERTGGYGYTF
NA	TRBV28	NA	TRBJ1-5	TGTGCCAGCAGTGGGGGTTTCGGGGGACGTCGGAGCAATCAGCCCCAGCATTTT	CASSGGFGGRRSNQPQHF
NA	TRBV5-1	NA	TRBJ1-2	TGCGCCAGCAGCTTCGGTCGGCTCTATGGCTACACCTTC	CASSFGRLYGYTF
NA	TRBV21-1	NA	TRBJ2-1	TGTGCCAGCAGCGATACCGGGTCCTCCTACAATGAGCAGTTCTTC	CASSDTGSSYNEQFF
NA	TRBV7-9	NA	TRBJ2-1	TGTGCCAGCAGCTACAGGGAGGATGAGCAGTTCTTC	CASSYREDEQFF
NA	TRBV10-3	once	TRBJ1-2	TGTGCCATCAGTGAAAGTGGGACCTCCAGGGGCTATGGCTACACCTTC	CAISESGTSRGYGYTF
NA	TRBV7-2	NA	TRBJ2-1	TGTGCCAGCAGCTCGGACTCCTCCTACAATGAGCAGTTCTTC	CASSSDSSYNEQFF
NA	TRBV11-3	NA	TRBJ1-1	TGTGCCAGCAGCGGTAATGAAGCTTTCTTT	CASSGNEAFF
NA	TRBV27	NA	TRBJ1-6	TGTGCCAGCAATCGGCAGGGGCGAACGTTGGGGTCACCCCTCCACTTT	CASNRQGRTLGSPLHF
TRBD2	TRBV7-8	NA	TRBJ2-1	TGTGCCAGCAGCTTAGAGGGTAGCGGGGGTTACAATGAGCAGTTCTTC	CASSLEGSGGYNEQFF
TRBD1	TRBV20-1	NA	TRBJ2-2	TGCAGTGCTAGTGATCCTAGACAGGGAATGACCGGGGAGCTGTTTTTT	CSASDPRQGMTGELFF
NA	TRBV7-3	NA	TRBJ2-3	TGTGCCAGCAGCCCACGTCTACGGGAATGGAGCACAGATACGCAGTATTTT	CASSPRLREWSTDTQYF
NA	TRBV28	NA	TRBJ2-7	TGTGCCAGCAGTCCCCCTGGCGGAACAACCTACGAGCAGTACTTC	CASSPPGGTTYEQYF
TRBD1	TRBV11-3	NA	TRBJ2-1	TGTGCCAGCAGTAAAAACCGGGCCCCAGGGGGTGAGCAGTTCTTC	CASSKNRAPGGEQFF
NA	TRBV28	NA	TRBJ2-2	TGTGCCAGCATCTCTGGGGGAAACACCGGGGAGCTGTTTTTT	CASISGGNTGELFF
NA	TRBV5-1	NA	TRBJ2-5	TGCGCCAGCAGCAGGCGGGACCCGACGACCCAGTACTTC	CASSRRDPTTQYF
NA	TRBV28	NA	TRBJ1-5	TGTGCCAGCAGGAATCTTGGCGGGGGTTATCAGCCCCAGCATTTT	CASRNLGGGYQPQHF
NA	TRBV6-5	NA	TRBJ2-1	TGTGCCAGCAGCCCATACCCAGGGGAAAATGAGCAGTTCTTC	CASSPYPGENEQFF
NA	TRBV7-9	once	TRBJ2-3	TGTGCCAGCAGCCCCCCCGGGACAAACACAGATACGCAGTATTTT	CASSPPGTNTDTQYF
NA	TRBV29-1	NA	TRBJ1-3	TGCAGCGTTGAAGAGCGAGTGCACTCTGGAAACACCATATATTTT	CSVEERVHSGNTIYF
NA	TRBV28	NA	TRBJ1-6	TGTGCCAGCAGGTACAGGGCTTCACCCCTCCACTTT	CASRYRASPLHF